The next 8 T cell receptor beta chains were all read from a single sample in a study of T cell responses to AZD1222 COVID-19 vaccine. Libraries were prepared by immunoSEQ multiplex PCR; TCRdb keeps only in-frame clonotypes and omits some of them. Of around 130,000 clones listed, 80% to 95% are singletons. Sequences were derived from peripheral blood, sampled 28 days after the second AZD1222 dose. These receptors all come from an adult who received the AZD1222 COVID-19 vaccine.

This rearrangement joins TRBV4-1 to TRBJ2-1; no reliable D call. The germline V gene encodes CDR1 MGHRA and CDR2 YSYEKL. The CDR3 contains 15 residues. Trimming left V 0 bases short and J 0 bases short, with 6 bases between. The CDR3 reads CASSQDSYSYNEQFF. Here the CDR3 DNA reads TGCGCCAGCAGCCAAGATTCCTACTCCTACAATGAGCAGTTCTTC.

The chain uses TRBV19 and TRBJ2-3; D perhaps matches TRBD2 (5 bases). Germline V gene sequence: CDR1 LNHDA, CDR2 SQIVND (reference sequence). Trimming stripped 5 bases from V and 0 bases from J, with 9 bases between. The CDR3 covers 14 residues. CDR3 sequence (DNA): TGTGCCAGTAGTCCCCGGGAAAGCACAGATACGCAGTATTTT. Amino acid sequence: CASSPRESTDTQYF.

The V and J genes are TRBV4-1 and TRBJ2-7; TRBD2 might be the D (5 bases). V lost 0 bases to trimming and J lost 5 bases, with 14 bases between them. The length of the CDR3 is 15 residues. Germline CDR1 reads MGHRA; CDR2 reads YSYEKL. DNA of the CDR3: TGCGCCAGCAGCCAAGATTTCGCGGGCTGGGACGAGCAGTACTTC. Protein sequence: CASSQDFAGWDEQYF.

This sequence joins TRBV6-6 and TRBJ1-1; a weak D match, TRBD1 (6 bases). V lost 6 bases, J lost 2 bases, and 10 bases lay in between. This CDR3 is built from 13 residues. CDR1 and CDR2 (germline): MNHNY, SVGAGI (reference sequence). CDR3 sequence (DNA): TGTGCCAGCAGCCTGACAGGCAACACTGAAGCTTTCTTT. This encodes CASSLTGNTEAFF.

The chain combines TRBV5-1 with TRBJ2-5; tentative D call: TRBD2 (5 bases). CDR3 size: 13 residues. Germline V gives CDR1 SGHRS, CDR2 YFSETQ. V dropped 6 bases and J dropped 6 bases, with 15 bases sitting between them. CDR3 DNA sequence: TGCGCCAGCACCCCGAGAGAGGGAAAGACCCAGTACTTC. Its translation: CASTPREGKTQYF.

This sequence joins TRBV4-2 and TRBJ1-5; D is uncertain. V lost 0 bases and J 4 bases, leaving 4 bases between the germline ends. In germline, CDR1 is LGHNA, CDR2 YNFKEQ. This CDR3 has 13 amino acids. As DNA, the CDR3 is TGTGCCAGCAGCCAAGATCGGAATCAGCCCCAGCATTTT. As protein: CASSQDRNQPQHF.

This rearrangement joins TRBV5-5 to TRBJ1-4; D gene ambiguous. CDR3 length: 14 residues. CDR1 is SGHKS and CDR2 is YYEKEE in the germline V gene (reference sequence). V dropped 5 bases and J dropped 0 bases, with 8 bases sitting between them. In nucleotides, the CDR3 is TGTGCCAGCAGATACAGCCCAACTAATGAAAAACTGTTTTTT. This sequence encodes CASRYSPTNEKLFF.

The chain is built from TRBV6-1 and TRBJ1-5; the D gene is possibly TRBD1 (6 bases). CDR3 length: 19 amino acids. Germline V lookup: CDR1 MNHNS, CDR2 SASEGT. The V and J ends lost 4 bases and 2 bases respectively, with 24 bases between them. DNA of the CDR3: TGTGCCAGCAGTGTAACTCCCGCGGGGGCATGGATTGGCAATCAGCCCCAGCATTTT. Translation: CASSVTPAGAWIGNQPQHF.